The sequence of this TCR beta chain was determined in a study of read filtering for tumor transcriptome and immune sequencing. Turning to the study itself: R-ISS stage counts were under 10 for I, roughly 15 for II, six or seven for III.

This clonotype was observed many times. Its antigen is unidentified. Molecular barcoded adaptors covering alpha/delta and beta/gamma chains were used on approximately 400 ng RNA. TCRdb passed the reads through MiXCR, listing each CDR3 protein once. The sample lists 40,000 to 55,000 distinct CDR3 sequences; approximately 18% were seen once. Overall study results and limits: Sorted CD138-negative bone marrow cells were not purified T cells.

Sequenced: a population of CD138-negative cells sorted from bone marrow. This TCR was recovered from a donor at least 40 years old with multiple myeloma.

Here the CDR3 reads CSAGVAGGRAQYF. The CDR3 DNA is TGCAGCGCCGGGGTAGCGGGAGGCCGGGCCCAGTACTTC. J is TRBJ2-5 and V is TRBV29-1, with 10 positions matching TRBD2. Germline loops: CDR1 SQVTM, CDR2 ANQGSEA. V was clipped by 7 bases and J by 9 bases; unmatched bases: 11. The CDR3 sequence is 13 residues long.